One and the same sample provided the 18 T cell receptor beta chains below, sequenced in a study of T cell changes during pregnancy in multiple sclerosis. This table comes from immunoSEQ multiplex PCR, and its TCRdb copy is limited to in-frame clones, with some not included. The repertoire holds 60,000 or so clones, with 70% to 90% as singletons. The sample in question was peripheral blood, obtained in the first trimester of pregnancy. Receptors were obtained from a female donor with multiple sclerosis, enrolled in a pregnancy study.

The gene calls are TRBV4-3 and TRBJ1-1, with 11 bases aligning to TRBD1. J lost 8 bases, V lost 3 bases, and 23 bases had no gene match. CDR3 length: 20 amino acids. Germline CDR1 LGHNA, CDR2 YSLEER. CDR3 amino acids: CASSQVDRGRRNLPGLEAFF. As DNA, the CDR3 is TGCGCCAGCAGCCAGGTGGACAGGGGGCGTCGAAACTTGCCGGGGTTGGAAGCTTTCTTT.

The chain combines TRBV4-2 with TRBJ1-2; D call uncertain. CDR3 length: 16 amino acids. V was pared by 0 bases and J by 5 bases, with 16 bases between. Germline CDR1 reads LGHNA; CDR2 reads YNFKEQ. As DNA, the CDR3 is TGTGCCAGCAGCCAAGAGCCAAGATCGGTCCCTTATGGCTACACCTTC. This encodes CASSQEPRSVPYGYTF.

V is TRBV6-1 and J is TRBJ1-1; 7 bases fit TRBD1. Germline V CDR1 and CDR2: MNHNS, SASEGT. CDR3 size: 18 residues. Germline trimming cut 2 bases from V and 5 bases from J; bases unmatched to any gene: 17. CDR3: CASSESKGRGGFPTEAFF. CDR3 nucleotide sequence: TGTGCCAGCAGTGAATCGAAAGGTAGAGGGGGCTTCCCAACTGAAGCTTTCTTT.

The V gene is TRBV2, the J gene TRBJ1-4; the D gene is possibly TRBD1 (6 bases). The V gene lost 7 bases and the J gene lost 8 bases, with 14 bases spanning the gap. The CDR3 length is 13 residues. Germline-derived CDR1 and CDR2 are SNHLY and FYNNEI. In nucleotides, the CDR3 is TGTGCCAGCACTGGGACAAGTAACGAAAAACTGTTTTTT. Its translation: CASTGTSNEKLFF.

The chain employs TRBV9 and TRBJ1-2; D ambiguous. Germline V gives CDR1 SGDLS, CDR2 YYNGEE. V dropped 0 bases and J dropped 4 bases, with 7 bases sitting between them. The CDR3 covers 13 residues. The CDR3 loop reads CASSVELTYGYTF. Written as DNA, the CDR3 is TGTGCCAGCAGCGTAGAGCTTACCTATGGCTACACCTTC.

This chain joins TRBV7-9 and TRBJ2-7; tentative D call: TRBD2 (5 bases). V was trimmed by 5 bases and J by 1 base, leaving 6 bases between them. This CDR3 region has 12 residues. Germline CDR1 reads SEHNR; CDR2 reads FQNEAQ (reference sequence). The CDR3 spells CASSRGSYEQYF. The CDR3 DNA sequence: TGTGCCAGCAGCCGAGGGTCCTACGAGCAGTACTTC.

J is TRBJ1-5 and V is TRBV2; 7 bases map to TRBD1. Trimming at V came to 6 bases and at J to 3 bases, leaving 8 bases not matched to a gene. Per the germline V gene, CDR1 is SNHLY and CDR2 is FYNNEI. CDR3 length: 15 residues. The CDR3 bases are TGTGCCAGCAGCGCCGACAGGGCCTTCAATCAGCCCCAGCATTTT. Amino acids: CASSADRAFNQPQHF.

The chain recombines TRBV6-5 with TRBJ2-7; a weak D match, TRBD1 (5 bases). The germline CDR1 and CDR2 sequences are MNHEY and SVGAGI. The CDR3 runs 12 residues. V was cut by 8 bases and J by 5 bases, with 13 bases left in between. The CDR3 DNA follows: TGTGCCAGCCGCTCGCAAGGGGACGAGCAGTACTTC. Protein: CASRSQGDEQYF.

A note on this clone: One end of the junction varies from germline; a read error may be responsible. V gene TRBV18 combines with J gene TRBJ2-7; 7 bases match TRBD1. Germline-derived CDR1 and CDR2 are KGHSH and LQKENI. The CDR3 length is 18 residues. The CDR3 region is CASSPLEWTGSDLYQQYF. The CDR3 DNA reads TGTGCCAGCTCACCACTGGAGTGGACAGGATCGGACCTCTACCAGCAGTACTTC.

In its sample, this clone was seen once. The genes are TRBV9 and TRBJ1-2; no clear D. This CDR3 comprises 10 residues. Germline values: CDR1 SGDLS, CDR2 YYNGEE. V was pared by 7 bases and J by 4 bases, with 5 bases between. The CDR3 protein is CASSLYGYTF. The CDR3 coding sequence is TGTGCCAGCTCCCTCTATGGCTACACCTTC.

The chain carries TRBV30 and TRBJ1-1; a weak D match, TRBD1 (5 bases). CDR3 length: 14 residues. V was pared by 4 bases and J by 8 bases, with 20 bases between. The germline V gene encodes CDR1 GTSNPN and CDR2 SVGIG (reference sequence). The CDR3 protein is CAWNRGLTGSEAFF. CDR3 in DNA: TGTGCCTGGAATCGGGGACTCACGGGTTCCGAAGCTTTCTTT.

This clone was seen once. V and J are TRBV28 and TRBJ1-2; D not resolved. Trimming took off 3 bases at V and 5 bases at J, with 7 bases between the two ends. This CDR3 has 12 amino acids. Germline loops: CDR1 MDHEN, CDR2 SYDVKM. Written as DNA, the CDR3 is TGTGCCAGCAGTTTGACTGATTATGGCTACACCTTC. Its protein product is CASSLTDYGYTF.

The rearrangement links TRBV5-1 to TRBJ2-2, with D hard to call. V was trimmed by 0 bases and J by 2 bases, leaving 8 bases between them. The CDR3 spans 15 residues. CDR1 is SGHRS and CDR2 is YFSETQ in the germline V gene. CDR3 sequence reads: CASSLGGSNTGELFF. DNA for the CDR3: TGCGCCAGCAGCTTGGGTGGCAGTAACACCGGGGAGCTGTTTTTT.

V and J are TRBV18 and TRBJ2-6, with TRBD1 matching 8 bases. From germline, CDR1 is KGHSH and CDR2 LQKENI. The trim removed 2 bases at V and 0 bases at J, leaving 6 bases unmatched. The length of the CDR3 is 18 residues. The CDR3 region is CASSPMGTGVSGANVLTF. CDR3 bases: TGTGCCAGCTCACCAATGGGGACAGGCGTCTCTGGGGCCAACGTCCTGACTTTC.

The chain recombines TRBV19 with TRBJ1-6, with TRBD1 matching over 7 bases. V lost 4 bases and J lost 7; bases outside the gene matches: 4. CDR1 is LNHDA, CDR2 SQIVND, per germline (reference sequence). The CDR3 covers 14 residues. The CDR3 coding sequence is TGTGCCAGTAGTAACCGGGACAGAAATTCACCCCTCCACTTT. Residues: CASSNRDRNSPLHF.

J is TRBJ2-2 and V is TRBV2; D is uncertain. Trimming left V 6 bases short and J 4 bases short, with 15 bases between. The germline CDR1 and CDR2 sequences are SNHLY and FYNNEI. The CDR3 runs to 15 residues. This chain's CDR3 is CASRWNTEATGELFF. The DNA for the CDR3 is TGTGCCAGCAGGTGGAACACAGAAGCCACCGGGGAGCTGTTTTTT.

This clone was observed once. The chain recombines TRBV14 with TRBJ2-5; perhaps TRBD2 as D (5 bases). The V and J ends lost 3 bases and 5 bases respectively, with 7 bases between them. The CDR3 is made up of 12 amino acids. CDR1 SGHDN and CDR2 FVKESK come from the germline V gene. The CDR3 nucleotides read TGTGCCAGCAGCCAGGGAGTGGAGACCCAGTACTTC. It yields the protein CASSQGVETQYF.

V gene TRBV7-9 combines with J gene TRBJ2-1, with D maybe TRBD2 (5 bases). V was pared by 1 base and J by 4 bases, with 8 bases between. The length of the CDR3 is 14 residues. The V gene's germline CDR1 is SEHNR and CDR2 FQNEAQ (reference sequence). This chain's CDR3 is CASSLGGPYNEQFF. In DNA, the CDR3 is TGTGCCAGCAGCTTAGGCGGGCCGTACAATGAGCAGTTCTTC.